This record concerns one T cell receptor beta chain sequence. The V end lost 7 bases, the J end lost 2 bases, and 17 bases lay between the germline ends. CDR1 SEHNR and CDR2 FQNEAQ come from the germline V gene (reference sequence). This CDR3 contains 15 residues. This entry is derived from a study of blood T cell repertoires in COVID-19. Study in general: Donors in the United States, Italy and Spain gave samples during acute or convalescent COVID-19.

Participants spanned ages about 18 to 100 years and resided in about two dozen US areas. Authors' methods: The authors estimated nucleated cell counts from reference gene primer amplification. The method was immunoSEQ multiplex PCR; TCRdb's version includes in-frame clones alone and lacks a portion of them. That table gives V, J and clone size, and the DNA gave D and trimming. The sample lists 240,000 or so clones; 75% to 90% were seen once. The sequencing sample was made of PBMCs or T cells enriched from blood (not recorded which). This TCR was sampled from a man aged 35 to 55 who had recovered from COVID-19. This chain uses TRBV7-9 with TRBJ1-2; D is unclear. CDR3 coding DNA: TGTGCCAGCACCCCGGAGGAAACAGTAAACTATGGCTACACCTTC. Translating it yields CASTPEETVNYGYTF. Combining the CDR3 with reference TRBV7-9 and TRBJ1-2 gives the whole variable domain DTGVSQNPRHKITKRGQNVTFRCDPISEHNRLYWYRQTLGQGPEFLTYFQNEAQLEKSRLLSDRFSAERPKGSFSTLEIQRTEQGDSAMYLCASTPEETVNYGYTFGSGTRLTVV.